These 14 T cell receptor beta chains were sequenced from one sample in a study of CD8 T cells in Susac syndrome. Reverse transcription of roughly 0.5 to 1 ug RNA was carried out with random hexamers. TCRdb used MiXCR to reprocess the immunoSEQ multiplex PCR reads, holding one entry per CDR3 protein. The sample carries approximately 230,000 distinct CDR3 sequences, approximately 92% recorded once. Sequencing was performed on CD4+ T cells from PBMCs. These receptors all stem from a human donor with multiple sclerosis.

The chain combines TRBV24-1 with TRBJ2-2; no firm D call. CDR3 length: 13 amino acids. The germline V gene encodes CDR1 KGHDR and CDR2 SFDVKD. Deletions cut 8 bases from V and 8 bases from J, with 14 bases between. CDR3 DNA: TGTGCCACCATCGGGCAAAACGGGGGGGAGCTGTTTTTT. This encodes CATIGQNGGELFF.

This clonotype was seen only once. This sequence joins TRBV20-1 and TRBJ1-5; 9 bases agree with TRBD1. V was pared by 3 bases and J by 0 bases, with 3 bases of the junction left unmatched. The CDR3 sequence is 15 residues long. In germline, CDR1 is DFQATT, CDR2 SNEGSKA (reference sequence). As DNA, the CDR3 is TGCAGTGCTAGGGGGGGACAGGGTAGCAATCAGCCCCAGCATTTT. It is translated as CSARGGQGSNQPQHF.

J is TRBJ2-3 and V is TRBV9; D not certain. With 10 bases removed from V and 3 bases from J, the gap between germline ends came to 15 bases. This CDR3 contains 13 residues. The germline CDR1 and CDR2 sequences are SGDLS and YYNGEE. The CDR3 spells CAGSGGPTDTQYF. The CDR3 nucleotides are TGTGCCGGATCGGGCGGACCGACAGATACGCAGTATTTT.

The chain joins TRBV20-1 to TRBJ2-7, with 9 bases lining up with TRBD1. This CDR3 comprises 14 residues. CDR1 is DFQATT, CDR2 SNEGSKA, per germline (reference sequence). V trimming: 0 bases; J trimming: 5 bases; junction bases outside the gene matches: 5. In DNA form, the CDR3 reads TGCAGTGCTAGAGAAGGGACAGGGAGCGACGAGCAGTACTTC. As protein: CSAREGTGSDEQYF.

V usage is TRBV5-1 and J usage is TRBJ2-3; D may be TRBD2 (6 bases). Germline CDR1 reads SGHRS; CDR2 reads YFSETQ. V was cut by 2 bases and J by 4 bases, with 11 bases left in between. The CDR3 is 14 residues long. The CDR3, as DNA: TGCGCCAGCAGCTTTACTAGCTATGCAGATACGCAGTATTTT. It is translated as CASSFTSYADTQYF.

The V gene is TRBV9, the J gene TRBJ1-3, with a tentative D call TRBD1 (5 bases). The CDR3 is 14 amino acids. Trimming left V 3 bases short and J 3 bases short, with 10 bases between. Germline V gene lookup returns CDR1 SGDLS and CDR2 YYNGEE. This CDR3 is CASSAQGLGNTIYF. In DNA form, the CDR3 reads TGTGCCAGCAGCGCGCAGGGCCTTGGAAACACCATATATTTT.

CDR3 DNA sequence: TGTGCCAGCACGGATGGCTACACCTTC. This encodes CASTDGYTF. V gene TRBV2 combines with J gene TRBJ1-2; D is ambiguous. Between the trimmed V and J ends, which lost 7 bases and 6 bases, there was a span of 3 bases. Per the germline V gene, CDR1 is SNHLY and CDR2 is FYNNEI. The CDR3 totals 9 residues.

This chain joins TRBV4-1 and TRBJ1-2; D might be TRBD1 (6 bases). Germline assignment: CDR1 MGHRA and CDR2 YSYEKL. The CDR3 extends over 16 amino acids. V was clipped by 4 bases and J by 1 base, with 16 bases between them. The CDR3 loop is CASSPGIGGGNYGYTF. CDR3 coding DNA: TGCGCCAGCAGCCCCGGCATTGGAGGGGGTAACTATGGCTACACCTTC.

The DNA of the CDR3 is TGTGCCACCAGTGGAGGGGGGACAGATACGCAGTATTTT. It specifies CATSGGGTDTQYF. The rearrangement links TRBV24-1 to TRBJ2-3, with D possibly called TRBD1 or TRBD2 (6 bases each). Germline CDR1 is KGHDR and CDR2 is SFDVKD. V lost 5 bases to trimming and J lost 3 bases, with 8 bases between them. This CDR3 is built from 13 residues.

The V gene is TRBV7-9, the J gene TRBJ2-6; a possible D gene is TRBD2 (7 bases). The germline V gene has CDR1 SEHNR and CDR2 FQNEAQ (reference sequence). CDR3 length equals 19 residues. V lost 1 base, J lost 0 bases, and 16 bases lay in between. CDR3 amino acids: CASSLEAGALTSGANVLTF. CDR3 nucleotide sequence: TGTGCCAGCAGCTTAGAGGCGGGGGCCCTTACCTCTGGGGCCAACGTCCTGACTTTC. Complete variable domain (other parts from reference TRBV7-9 and TRBJ2-6): DTGVSQNPRHKITKRGQNVTFRCDPISEHNRLYWYRQTLGQGPEFLTYFQNEAQLEKSRLLSDRFSAERPKGSFSTLEIQRTEQGDSAMYLCASSLEAGALTSGANVLTFGAGSRLTVL.

The chain joins TRBV10-3 to TRBJ1-5; TRBD1 might be the D (5 bases). Germline loops: CDR1 ENHRY, CDR2 SYGVKD. V was pared by 9 bases and J by 3 bases, with 15 bases between. CDR3 length equals 14 residues. Here the CDR3 reads CAIGTDKDNQPQHF. CDR3 nucleotide sequence: TGTGCCATTGGGACGGACAAAGACAATCAGCCCCAGCATTTT.

This sequence joins TRBV5-4 and TRBJ2-5, with 8 bases fitting TRBD1. Germline assignment: CDR1 SGHNT and CDR2 YYREEE (reference sequence). V shed 2 bases and J 5 bases; nucleotides not matched to a gene: 5. The CDR3 consists of 14 residues. CDR3 protein: CASSFPTGEETQYF. CDR3 sequence (DNA): TGTGCCAGCAGCTTCCCGACAGGGGAGGAGACCCAGTACTTC.

The V call is TRBV13, the J call TRBJ2-5, with 7 nucleotides matching TRBD1. Trimming cost V 1 base and J 4 bases; bases outside gene matches: 6. CDR3 size: 15 residues. Germline V gene lookup returns CDR1 PRHDT and CDR2 FYEKMQ (reference sequence). The CDR3: CASSLVGAGGETQYF. As DNA, the CDR3 is TGTGCCAGCAGCTTAGTTGGTGCAGGGGGAGAGACCCAGTACTTC.

The sample holds one count of this clonotype. The J gene is TRBJ2-5, the V gene TRBV12-5, with 7 nucleotides matching TRBD1. The germline CDR1 and CDR2 sequences are LGHNT and FRNRAP. This CDR3 is 15 amino acids long. J lost 1 base, V lost 1 base, and 3 bases had no gene match. In DNA, the CDR3 is TGTGCTAGTGGTTTGGCCGGGACAGCCCAAGAGACCCAGTACTTC. This encodes CASGLAGTAQETQYF.